These 20 T cell receptor beta chains share one sample of origin, sequenced in a study of radiotherapy plus CTLA-4 blockade in lung cancer. Assay used: immunoSEQ multiplex PCR; TCRdb lists only in-frame clones, some missing. The sample lists approximately 72,000 clones; around four fifths were seen once. This material consisted of peripheral blood, taken from a patient treated with radiotherapy plus ipilimumab. These receptors originate from a human donor with non-small cell lung cancer who had a complete response to radiotherapy plus ipilimumab.

This chain links TRBV5-1 with TRBJ2-1; possible D gene TRBD2, 6 bases. V was cut by 4 bases and J by 7 bases, with 15 bases left in between. The CDR3 contains 14 residues. From germline, CDR1 is SGHRS and CDR2 YFSETQ. The CDR3 coding sequence is TGCGCCAGCAGCCCGGAGCTAGCGCGGAATGAGCAGTTCTTC. Translation: CASSPELARNEQFF.

This clone has only a few counts. The gene calls are TRBV11-2 and TRBJ2-1; perhaps D is TRBD1 or TRBD2 (7 bases each). The CDR3 length is 16 residues. Trimming left V 1 base short and J 7 bases short, with 17 bases between. CDR1 SGHAT and CDR2 FQNNGV come from the germline V gene. The CDR3 loop is CASSLGRGGRKNEQFF. CDR3 DNA: TGTGCCAGCAGCTTAGGCAGGGGGGGACGGAAAAATGAGCAGTTCTTC.

V usage is TRBV4-3 and J usage is TRBJ2-6; 7 bases match TRBD1. Trimming cost V 4 bases and J 1 base; bases outside gene matches: 7. This CDR3 contains 17 residues. Germline V lookup: CDR1 LGHNA, CDR2 YSLEER. The CDR3 reads CASSRGTEKSGANVLTF. In DNA form, the CDR3 reads TGCGCCAGCAGCCGAGGGACAGAGAAATCTGGGGCCAACGTCCTGACTTTC.

The rearrangement links TRBV18 to TRBJ2-3, with D possibly being TRBD1 (6 bases). CDR1 KGHSH and CDR2 LQKENI come from the germline V gene. V gave up 5 bases and J gave up 0 bases, with 9 bases separating them. This CDR3 contains 14 residues. CDR3 residues: CASSDTGSTDTQYF. CDR3 sequence (DNA): TGTGCCAGCTCAGACACAGGGAGCACAGATACGCAGTATTTT.

The chain uses TRBV27 and TRBJ1-5, with D unclear. V lost 5 bases, J lost 7 bases, and 12 bases lay in between. CDR3 length: 13 residues. Germline lookup yields CDR1 MNHEY and CDR2 SMNVEV (reference sequence). CDR3 nucleotide sequence: TGTGCCAGCAGTCCCCCGGGGTGGCAGCCCCAGCATTTT. This gives the protein CASSPPGWQPQHF.

The J gene is TRBJ1-6, the V gene TRBV19; D unresolved. V was cut by 5 bases and J by 7 bases, with 12 bases left in between. The CDR3 runs 14 residues. In germline, CDR1 is LNHDA, CDR2 SQIVND (reference sequence). The CDR3 DNA reads as TGTGCCAGTAGTTTGGACTTCCTAAATTCACCCCTCCACTTT. Encoded protein: CASSLDFLNSPLHF.

This clone appeared a few times. The rearrangement uses TRBV19 and TRBJ1-6, with 7 bases aligning to TRBD1. The germline CDR1 and CDR2 sequences are LNHDA and SQIVND (reference sequence). This CDR3 region has 14 residues. V gave up 6 bases and J gave up 5 bases; unmatched junction bases: 4. CDR3 sequence reads: CASRWDSDNSPLHF. The CDR3 DNA follows: TGTGCCAGTAGATGGGACAGCGATAATTCACCCCTCCACTTT.

The table lists this clone with a count of one. This chain links TRBV4-1 with TRBJ1-4, with TRBD1 matching over 8 bases. The V and J ends lost 1 base and 7 bases, in that order; junction bases with no gene match: 5. Per germline, CDR1 MGHRA and CDR2 YSYEKL. This CDR3 is built from 15 residues. The chain's CDR3 is CASSQGDRGFEKLFF. CDR3 nucleotides: TGCGCCAGCAGCCAAGGTGACAGGGGCTTTGAAAAACTGTTTTTT.

The V call is TRBV5-1, the J call TRBJ2-3; D gene ambiguous. CDR1 and CDR2 from the germline V gene are SGHRS and YFSETQ. V dropped 5 bases and J dropped 0 bases, with 10 bases sitting between them. This CDR3 comprises 14 residues. The CDR3 sequence is CASSEDSSTDTQYF. The CDR3 DNA reads as TGCGCCAGCAGTGAGGATTCTAGCACAGATACGCAGTATTTT.

The chain recombines TRBV2 with TRBJ1-2; D gene ambiguous. CDR3 length: 11 amino acids. Trimming stripped 5 bases from V and 4 bases from J, with 5 bases between. Germline loops: CDR1 SNHLY, CDR2 FYNNEI. The DNA for the CDR3 is TGTGCCAGCAGTAGCCTCTATGGCTACACCTTC. Its translation: CASSSLYGYTF.

In its sample, this clone was seen once. The chain joins TRBV19 to TRBJ1-5; tentatively, D is TRBD1 (5 bases). V was clipped by 0 bases and J by 9 bases, with 18 bases between them. The CDR3 length is 16 residues. The germline V gene has CDR1 LNHDA and CDR2 SQIVND (reference sequence). In nucleotides, the CDR3 is TGTGCCAGTAGTATAGACAGGGTCTCATTGACTCGGCCCCAGCATTTT. Translating it yields CASSIDRVSLTRPQHF.

The J gene is TRBJ2-7, the V gene TRBV5-6, with D possibly being TRBD2 (7 bases). This CDR3 contains 17 residues. The germline CDR1 and CDR2 sequences are SGHDT and YYEEEE. Trimming took 4 bases from V and 0 from J, leaving 20 bases between them. CDR3 bases: TGTGCCAGCAGCCCCAGCCCGGTTGGGGGGGCCTCCTACGAGCAGTACGTC. The encoded protein is CASSPSPVGGASYEQYV.

This clone was seen just once. The chain links TRBV27 to TRBJ1-2, with D perhaps matching TRBD1 (6 bases). The V gene lost 4 bases and the J gene lost 5 bases, with 20 bases spanning the gap. Germline loops: CDR1 MNHEY, CDR2 SMNVEV (reference sequence). This CDR3 is 16 amino acids long. The CDR3 DNA is TGTGCCAGCAGTTCGCAAACCCACAGGGTGGGGTATGGCTACACCTTC. Its translation is CASSSQTHRVGYGYTF.

This chain links TRBV7-9 with TRBJ1-4, with D possibly being TRBD1 (6 bases). The CDR3 is 15 amino acids. Germline V gene lookup returns CDR1 SEHNR and CDR2 FQNEAQ (reference sequence). V gave up 1 base and J gave up 3 bases, with 9 bases separating them. The CDR3 sequence: CASSLDRAPNEKLFF. The CDR3, as DNA: TGTGCCAGCAGCTTAGACAGGGCTCCTAATGAAAAACTGTTTTTT.

As regards this clone: The junction and the germline gene differ at one end; a read error may be behind it. This rearrangement joins TRBV7-7 to TRBJ2-1; the match to TRBD2 covers 11 bases. The CDR3 is made up of 16 amino acids. CDR1 is SSHAT and CDR2 is FNYEAQ in the germline V gene (reference sequence). In DNA form, the CDR3 reads TGTGCTAGCAGCTCAAGGACTAGCGGGCCGGTCGATGAGCAGTTCTTC. The encoded protein is CASSSRTSGPVDEQFF.

The V and J genes are TRBV4-3 and TRBJ2-1; the match to TRBD1 covers 7 bases. The CDR3 contains 14 residues. V shed 3 bases and J 5 bases; nucleotides not matched to a gene: 4. The germline gives CDR1 LGHNA, CDR2 YSLEER. As DNA, the CDR3 is TGCGCCAGCAGCCAGGCCGACAGGGACAATGAGCAGTTCTTC. This codes for CASSQADRDNEQFF.

This clone was seen only once. The V call is TRBV5-1, the J call TRBJ2-7; D is unclear. Germline V gives CDR1 SGHRS, CDR2 YFSETQ. Trimming pared 1 base from V and 6 bases from J, leaving 11 bases between. The CDR3 loop spans 13 amino acids. CDR3 sequence: CASSLNRILEQYV. Here the CDR3 DNA reads TGCGCCAGCAGCTTGAACCGGATTCTCGAGCAGTACGTC.

This clone was detected a few times. V usage is TRBV7-9 and J usage is TRBJ2-2; TRBD2 matches 9 bases. This CDR3 spans 16 amino acids. From germline, CDR1 is SEHNR and CDR2 FQNEAQ (reference sequence). The junction had 6 bases not matched to a gene; V was cut back by 6 bases and J by 1 base. CDR3 residues: CASSSTTSGNTGELFF. As DNA, the CDR3 is TGTGCCAGCAGTTCAACGACTAGCGGGAACACCGGGGAGCTGTTTTTT. Using reference TRBV7-9 and TRBJ2-2 for the parts outside the CDR3, the full variable domain is DTGVSQNPRHKITKRGQNVTFRCDPISEHNRLYWYRQTLGQGPEFLTYFQNEAQLEKSRLLSDRFSAERPKGSFSTLEIQRTEQGDSAMYLCASSSTTSGNTGELFFGEGSRLTVL.

J is TRBJ1-2 and V is TRBV7-9, with D possibly matching TRBD1 (5 bases). In germline, CDR1 is SEHNR, CDR2 FQNEAQ (reference sequence). The V gene lost 1 base and the J gene lost 2 bases, with 11 bases spanning the gap. CDR3 length: 15 residues. Written as DNA, the CDR3 is TGTGCCAGCAGCTTAGAGGTCCAGGGAAACTATGGCTACACCTTC. Translating it yields CASSLEVQGNYGYTF.

The chain couples TRBV7-2 to TRBJ2-1; D possibly corresponds to TRBD1 (5 bases). Germline V gene lookup returns CDR1 SGHTA and CDR2 FQGNSA. V shed 1 base and J shed 8 bases, with 9 bases lying between them. The CDR3 loop spans 13 amino acids. The CDR3: CASSLEGSDEQFF. The CDR3 bases are TGTGCCAGCAGCTTAGAGGGGTCAGATGAGCAGTTCTTC. The variable domain in full, completed from reference TRBV7-2 and TRBJ2-1, reads GAGVSQSPSNKVTEKGKDVELRCDPISGHTALYWYRQSLGQGLEFLIYFQGNSAPDKSGLPSDRFSAERTGGSVSTLTIQRTQQEDSAVYLCASSLEGSDEQFFGPGTRLTVL.